This T cell receptor (beta chain) was captured in a study of OX40 agonist ivuxolimab in advanced cancers. Profiled with immunoSEQ multiplex PCR; TCRdb holds only in-frame clones, not every one. Of 70,000 to 95,000 clones detected, around 86% appear once; the ten largest clones hold approximately 0.5%. Sampling times: baseline, cycle 4 day 1, cycle 7 day 1. With regard to this clone: Its cognate antigen is unknown.

Notes on the study in general: Expanded clones tended on average to be more numerous among CD8+ T cells than CD4+. At doses 0.1 to 3.0 mg/kg, CD4+ and CD8+ clones expanded. Some of the lowest clonal expansion was seen in partial responders at 0.1-3.0 mg/kg.

The sequence came from an adult with an advanced solid tumor such as melanoma, head and neck, liver or kidney cancer. The sample in question was CD4+ or CD8+ T cells sorted from blood, obtained in a trial of the OX40 agonist ivuxolimab.

The CDR3 nucleotides read TGTGCCAGCAGCCAGGGACAGGAGTTATATGGCTACACCTTC. As protein: CASSQGQELYGYTF. The V and J genes are TRBV7-2 and TRBJ1-2, with TRBD1 identical over 8 bases. The germline V gene has CDR1 SGHTA and CDR2 FQGNSA. V shed 5 bases, J shed 5 bases, and the junction held 7 bases outside the gene matches. This CDR3 spans 14 amino acids.